The 14 T cell receptor beta chains below all came from one sample that was sequenced in a study of blood T cell repertoires in COVID-19. TCRdb's table, derived via immunoSEQ multiplex PCR, lists solely in-frame clones and lacks some. The sample carries about 460,000 clones, 80% to 90% recorded once. The sequenced sample was PBMCs or T cells enriched from blood (not recorded which). The receptors originated from a woman aged 55-70 years who had recovered from COVID-19.

V is TRBV29-1 and J is TRBJ2-6; D gene ambiguous. From germline, CDR1 is SQVTM and CDR2 ANQGSEA. The CDR3 is made up of 12 amino acids. Trimming removed 4 bases from V and 2 bases from J, with 3 bases in between. This CDR3 reads CSVVTGANVLTF. The DNA of the CDR3 is TGCAGCGTTGTTACTGGGGCCAACGTCCTGACTTTC.

A note on this clone: The same CDR3 also results from other DNA sequences found in this sample. The genes are TRBV7-6 and TRBJ2-7; maybe TRBD2 (5 bases). The CDR3 contains 16 residues. Trimming pared 4 bases from V and 0 bases from J, leaving 16 bases between. In germline, CDR1 is SGHVS, CDR2 FNYEAQ. The CDR3 here is CASSSSTYGGSYEQYV. CDR3 DNA sequence: TGTGCCAGCAGCTCATCTACCTACGGAGGCTCCTACGAGCAGTACGTC.

Here the CDR3 DNA reads TGTGCCACCAGCAGAGAGGCCCGGGGTGAAAAACTGTTTTTT. Its translation: CATSREARGEKLFF. V and J are TRBV15 and TRBJ1-4, with unresolved D. The germline V gene has CDR1 LNHNV and CDR2 YYDKDF (reference sequence). V lost 0 bases, J lost 7 bases, and 9 bases lay in between. The CDR3 has 14 residues.

The chain employs TRBV28 and TRBJ2-3; D gene unclear. This CDR3 has 12 residues. The germline CDR1 and CDR2 sequences are MDHEN and SYDVKM. The ends were cut back, 7 bases at V and 5 bases at J, with 10 bases in the middle. CDR3 residues: CASKSYGDTQYF. CDR3 sequence (DNA): TGTGCCAGCAAGAGCTATGGAGATACGCAGTATTTT. Supplemented by reference TRBV28 and TRBJ2-3, the full variable domain reads DVKVTQSSRYLVKRTGEKVFLECVQDMDHENMFWYRQDPGLGLRLIYFSYDVKMKEKGDIPEGYSVSREKKERFSLILESASTNQTSMYLCASKSYGDTQYFGPGTRLTVL.

The chain recombines TRBV12-5 with TRBJ2-7, with D unresolved. Germline loops: CDR1 LGHNT, CDR2 FRNRAP. This CDR3 region has 13 residues. The V end was cut by 6 bases, the J end by 3 bases, with 12 bases between. The CDR3 region has the DNA TGTGCTAGTGGCCTAGGTCACCACTACGAGCAGTACTTC. Its protein product is CASGLGHHYEQYF.

V usage is TRBV27 and J usage is TRBJ1-5; the match to TRBD1 covers 7 bases. Germline loops: CDR1 MNHEY, CDR2 SMNVEV (reference sequence). The CDR3 sequence is 18 residues long. Germline trimming cut 2 bases from V and 3 bases from J; bases unmatched to any gene: 13. The CDR3 DNA is TGTGCCAGCAGTTTACGCGCCCCAGGGGGTAATTACAATCAGCCCCAGCATTTT. It specifies CASSLRAPGGNYNQPQHF.

The chain has TRBV4-2 and TRBJ1-1; D unresolved. The V gene's germline CDR1 is LGHNA and CDR2 YNFKEQ. V was pared by 4 bases and J by 6 bases, with 15 bases between. This CDR3 comprises 14 residues. CDR3 sequence reads: CASSPSGGRPEAFF. In DNA, the CDR3 is TGTGCCAGCAGCCCCTCAGGCGGGAGACCTGAAGCTTTCTTT.

This chain joins TRBV27 and TRBJ1-2, with D possibly TRBD1 on 5 matching bases. Germline V gene sequence: CDR1 MNHEY, CDR2 SMNVEV (reference sequence). V was pared by 5 bases and J by 4 bases, with 17 bases between. This CDR3 spans 15 amino acids. In nucleotides, the CDR3 is TGTGCCAGCAGTAGCCTGGGGCAGAGCGCCTATGGCTACACCTTC. It yields the protein CASSSLGQSAYGYTF.

This clone was counted a few times. This CDR3 reads CASTIPGARGYTF. The CDR3 coding sequence is TGTGCCAGCACCATCCCAGGGGCGCGGGGCTACACCTTC. This chain connects TRBV6-5 to TRBJ1-2; maybe TRBD1 (6 bases). This CDR3 has 13 residues. The germline CDR1 and CDR2 sequences are MNHEY and SVGAGI. Trimming shortened V by 7 bases and J by 8 bases, and 17 bases separated the two germline ends.

This clone has more than one count but fewer than ten. This chain links TRBV19 with TRBJ2-2, with D unclear. Germline CDR1 is LNHDA and CDR2 is SQIVND (reference sequence). V was pared by 6 bases and J by 1 base, with 9 bases between. The CDR3 consists of 14 residues. The CDR3 DNA is TGTGCCAGTAGCCAACCCGGGAACACCGGGGAGCTGTTTTTT. This translates into CASSQPGNTGELFF.

The chain uses TRBV3-1 (or the pseudogene TRBV3-2) and TRBJ1-2, with D possibly TRBD1 on 5 matching bases. In germline, CDR1 is LGHDT, CDR2 YNNKEL (reference sequence). V was shortened by 1 base and J by 0 bases, with 12 bases between the two germline ends. This CDR3 is built from 16 residues. The CDR3 sequence: CASSQVRTGANYGYTF. The CDR3 DNA is TGTGCCAGCAGCCAAGTTAGGACGGGGGCTAACTATGGCTACACCTTC.

This clone was seen a single time. The chain has TRBV19 and TRBJ2-7, with TRBD1 matching over 7 bases. CDR3 length: 14 residues. With 5 bases clipped from V and 6 bases from J, the junction kept 10 bases outside the gene matches. Germline assignment: CDR1 LNHDA and CDR2 SQIVND (reference sequence). DNA for the CDR3: TGTGCCAGTAGTCTCCGGGACAGATCGGCCGAGCAGTACTTC. Residues: CASSLRDRSAEQYF.

The gene calls are TRBV19 and TRBJ1-4; D is possibly TRBD1 (5 bases). Germline CDR1 is LNHDA and CDR2 is SQIVND (reference sequence). The V and J ends lost 5 bases and 3 bases respectively, with 10 bases between them. CDR3 size: 14 residues. The CDR3 region has the DNA TGTGCCAGTAGTCGCGGGGGGGCTAATGAAAAACTGTTTTTT. This codes for CASSRGGANEKLFF. The variable domain in full, completed from reference TRBV19 and TRBJ1-4, reads DGGITQSPKYLFRKEGQNVTLSCEQNLNHDAMYWYRQDPGQGLRLIYYSQIVNDFQKGDIAEGYSVSREKKESFPLTVTSAQKNPTAFYLCASSRGGANEKLFFGSGTQLSVL.

The chain employs TRBV5-4 and TRBJ1-4, with unresolved D. The CDR3 extends over 15 amino acids. V dropped 2 bases and J dropped 4 bases, with 12 bases sitting between them. CDR1 SGHNT and CDR2 YYREEE come from the germline V gene (reference sequence). The CDR3 is CASSFSGSRNEKLFF. The CDR3 region has the DNA TGTGCCAGCAGCTTTAGCGGCTCCCGTAATGAAAAACTGTTTTTT. The full variable domain, rest sourced from reference TRBV5-4 and TRBJ1-4, is ETGVTQSPTHLIKTRGQQVTLRCSSQSGHNTVSWYQQALGQGPQFIFQYYREEENGRGNFPPRFSGLQFPNYSSELNVNALELDDSALYLCASSFSGSRNEKLFFGSGTQLSVL.